These T cell receptor beta chains were read from a single sample in a study of beta chain features in type 1 diabetes. Generated by immunoSEQ multiplex PCR, the TCRdb table keeps only in-frame clones and is missing some. This sample has approximately 260,000 clones, with roughly 24% found just once. The sequenced sample consisted of naive CD4+ T cells from blood. These receptors all come from a woman in her 30s with type 1 diabetes. The CDR3 runs from the conserved cysteine through the conserved F or W. D genes are given only for firm matches. The size entry is marked missing in some rows and otherwise reads once, few, many or a size class.

abundance,j_gene,v_gene,len,d_gene,CDR3nt,CDR3aa
few,TRBJ1-1,TRBV10-3,18,TRBD1,TGTGCCATCAGTGAGTCCACAGGGGAGGTATTTATGAACACTGAAGCTTTCTTT,CAISESTGEVFMNTEAFF
-,TRBJ2-7,TRBV29-1,13,-,TGCAGCGTTTCCATCGACAGGGCGGGGGAGCAGTACTTC,CSVSIDRAGEQYF
few,TRBJ2-5,TRBV5-1,16,TRBD1,TGCGCCAGCAGCTTACGGCCCAGACAGGGACAAGAGACCCAGTACTTC,CASSLRPRQGQETQYF
-,TRBJ1-5,TRBV11-3,14,TRBD1,TGTGCCAGCAGCGAAGGACAGGGTGATCAGCCCCAGCATTTT,CASSEGQGDQPQHF
-,TRBJ2-7,TRBV15,17,TRBD2,TGTGCCACCAGCAGAGGAGGTTCACCGGGAGGGGGCTACGAGCAGTACTTC,CATSRGGSPGGGYEQYF
-,TRBJ1-4,TRBV2,11,-,TGTGCCAGCAGTGAAGGCCTGAGGCTGTTTTTT,CASSEGLRLFF
-,TRBJ2-2,TRBV5-1,15,-,TGCGCCAGCAGCCCGCGGGGTACGATAACCGGGGAGCTGTTTTTT,CASSPRGTITGELFF
-,TRBJ2-1,TRBV15,15,TRBD2,TGTGCCACCAGCAGAGTAGCGGGAGAATACAATGAGCAGTTCTTC,CATSRVAGEYNEQFF
-,TRBJ1-2,TRBV28,13,-,TGTGCCAGCAGTCCCCAGGTTAACTATGGCTACACCTTC,CASSPQVNYGYTF
-,TRBJ1-1,TRBV11-2,16,TRBD1,TGTGCCAGCAGCCCCCCCAGACAGGGGCCGGGGACTGAAGCTTTCTTT,CASSPPRQGPGTEAFF
-,TRBJ2-7,TRBV30,13,TRBD1,TGTGCCTGGAGTGAAGGGGGCTGGAACGAGCAGTACTTC,CAWSEGGWNEQYF
-,TRBJ2-5,TRBV7-2,16,TRBD2,TGTGCCAGCAGCCCCGGCGGGCTAGCGGGCCGGGAGACCCAGTACTTC,CASSPGGLAGRETQYF
few,TRBJ2-1,TRBV5-1,14,-,TGCGCCAGCAGCTTGCGTCGCTCCTACAATGAGCAGTTCTTC,CASSLRRSYNEQFF
-,TRBJ2-1,TRBV2,15,TRBD2,TGTGCCAGCGAGATAGCGGGAGGGCGGTACAATGAGCAGTTCTTC,CASEIAGGRYNEQFF
-,TRBJ2-3,TRBV25-1,17,TRBD2,TGTGCCAGCAGTGAATTATATGGCGGGAGGTCTAGAGATACGCAGTATTTT,CASSELYGGRSRDTQYF
-,TRBJ2-1,TRBV18,14,-,TGTGCCAGCTCGCTCCAGGGCTCCTACAATGAGCAGTTCTTC,CASSLQGSYNEQFF
-,TRBJ1-5,TRBV7-6,16,-,TGTGCCAGCAGCTTAGCTATGGGAGGTCCCGGGATCCCCCAGCATTTT,CASSLAMGGPGIPQHF
few,TRBJ2-1,TRBV9,15,-,TGTGCCAGCAGCGTAGGGGGAGGTACCGCCAATGAGCAGTTCTTC,CASSVGGGTANEQFF
few,TRBJ2-2,TRBV30,13,-,TGTGCCTGGACCACAGGGAACACCGGGGAGCTGTTTTTT,CAWTTGNTGELFF
few,TRBJ1-1,TRBV30,11,-,TGTGCCTGGAGTGTATTTAGTGAAGCTTTCTTT,CAWSVFSEAFF
few,TRBJ2-1,TRBV18,15,TRBD2,TGTGCCAGCTCATCCGGACTAGCGGACTACAATGAGCAGTTCTTC,CASSSGLADYNEQFF
few,TRBJ2-3,TRBV5-4,13,TRBD2,TGTGCCAGCAGCAGCGGGGAGTCCGGTACGCAGTATTTT,CASSSGESGTQYF
few,TRBJ1-2,TRBV20-1,11,-,TGCAGTGCTAGCGGGGAGGATGGCTACACCTTC,CSASGEDGYTF
-,TRBJ2-1,TRBV2,13,-,TGTGCCAGCAGTGAAGGGCCCTACAATGAGCAGTTCTTC,CASSEGPYNEQFF
once,TRBJ2-7,TRBV2,12,TRBD1,TGTGCCAGCAGGGACAGGGGGGTCGGGCAGTACTTC,CASRDRGVGQYF
few,TRBJ1-1,TRBV7-9,13,-,TGTGCCAGCAGCCTTCAGGGGAACACTGAAGCTTTCTTT,CASSLQGNTEAFF
few,TRBJ2-1,TRBV15,16,TRBD1,TGTGCCACCAGCGGGGCGGTTGACAGGGCCTACAATGAGCAGTTCTTC,CATSGAVDRAYNEQFF
-,TRBJ1-1,TRBV30,14,-,TGTGCCTGGAGTGTACGGAGGCAGGACACTGAAGCTTTCTTT,CAWSVRRQDTEAFF
-,TRBJ1-2,TRBV15,12,-,TGTGCCACCAGCAGAGATCGGGGGGGCTACACCTTC,CATSRDRGGYTF
-,TRBJ1-1,TRBV6-1,13,-,TGTGCCAGCAGTGAATCCGGCAGGGATGAAGCTTTCTTT,CASSESGRDEAFF
-,TRBJ1-2,TRBV5-1,13,-,TGCGCCAGCAGTTTGGGAGTTCGGAGTGGCTACACCTTC,CASSLGVRSGYTF
-,TRBJ1-5,TRBV4-1,16,TRBD1,TGCGCCAGCAGCCACCTGGACAGGGGACGAGATCAGCCCCAGCATTTT,CASSHLDRGRDQPQHF
few,TRBJ1-4,TRBV14,15,TRBD1,TGTGCCAGCAGCCAAGATGGGACAGCTTATGAAAAACTGTTTTTT,CASSQDGTAYEKLFF
few,TRBJ2-1,TRBV11-2,15,-,TGTGCCAGCAGCTTAGTTGGGAGTCGCAACAATGAGCAGTTCTTC,CASSLVGSRNNEQFF
-,TRBJ2-1,TRBV9,17,TRBD2,TGTGCCAGCAGCCCCAGGACTAGCGGGAGTGGAAACAATGAGCAGTTCTTC,CASSPRTSGSGNNEQFF
-,TRBJ2-2,TRBV29-1,15,TRBD2,TGCAGCGTGGGACTAGCGGGAGATAACACCGGGGAGCTGTTTTTT,CSVGLAGDNTGELFF
-,TRBJ1-2,TRBV9,13,-,TGTGCCAGCGAAGGAGGACCCAACTATGGCTACACCTTC,CASEGGPNYGYTF
few,TRBJ2-5,TRBV28,12,-,TGTGCCAGCAGTTTATCCCTCGAGACCCAGTACTTC,CASSLSLETQYF
few,TRBJ2-2,TRBV28,13,-,TGTGCCAGCACCCCGGTGAACACCGGGGAGCTGTTTTTT,CASTPVNTGELFF
-,TRBJ2-1,TRBV9,15,-,TGTGCCAGCAGCGTAGTTTCGGGGTCTTACAATGAGCAGTTCTTC,CASSVVSGSYNEQFF
-,TRBJ2-7,TRBV19,14,TRBD2,TGTGCCAGTAGCGGGACTACTGTGGACTACGAGCAGTACTTC,CASSGTTVDYEQYF
-,TRBJ2-3,TRBV25-1,13,-,TGTGCCAGCAGTGAATCACCGGGGTCAACGCAGTATTTT,CASSESPGSTQYF
-,TRBJ2-5,TRBV2,14,-,TGTGCCAGCAGTGGACCAACAGATCTGGAGACCCAGTACTTC,CASSGPTDLETQYF